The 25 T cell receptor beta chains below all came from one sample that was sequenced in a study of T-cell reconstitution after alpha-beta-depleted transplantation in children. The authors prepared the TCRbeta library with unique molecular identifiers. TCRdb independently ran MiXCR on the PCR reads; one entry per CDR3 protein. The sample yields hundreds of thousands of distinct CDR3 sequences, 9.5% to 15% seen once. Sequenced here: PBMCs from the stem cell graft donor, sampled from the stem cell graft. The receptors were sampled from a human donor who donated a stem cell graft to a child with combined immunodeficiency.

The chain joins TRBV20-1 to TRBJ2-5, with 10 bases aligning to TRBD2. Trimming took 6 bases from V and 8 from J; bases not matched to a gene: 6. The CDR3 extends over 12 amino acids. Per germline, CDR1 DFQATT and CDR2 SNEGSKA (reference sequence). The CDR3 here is CSARSGGGTQYF. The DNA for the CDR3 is TGCAGTGCCAGGAGCGGGGGGGGTACCCAGTACTTC.

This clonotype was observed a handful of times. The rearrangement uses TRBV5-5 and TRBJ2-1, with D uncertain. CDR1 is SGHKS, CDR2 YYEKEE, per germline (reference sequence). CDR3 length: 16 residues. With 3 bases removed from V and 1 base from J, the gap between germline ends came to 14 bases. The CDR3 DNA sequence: TGTGCCAGCAGCTCATGGCGCAGTCTTTCCTACAATGAGCAGTTCTTC. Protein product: CASSSWRSLSYNEQFF.

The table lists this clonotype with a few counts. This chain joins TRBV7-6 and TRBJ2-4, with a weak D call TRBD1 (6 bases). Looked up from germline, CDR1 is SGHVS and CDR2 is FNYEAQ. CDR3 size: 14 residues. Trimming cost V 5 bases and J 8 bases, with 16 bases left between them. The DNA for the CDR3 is TGTGCCAGCAGCGCCCAAACAGGGACGGACATTCAGTACTTC. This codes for CASSAQTGTDIQYF.

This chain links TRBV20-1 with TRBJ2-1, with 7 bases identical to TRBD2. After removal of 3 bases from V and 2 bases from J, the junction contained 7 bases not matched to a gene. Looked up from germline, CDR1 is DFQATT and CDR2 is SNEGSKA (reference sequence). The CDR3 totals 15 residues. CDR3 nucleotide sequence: TGCAGTGCTAGCTCAGCGCGGGAGCCCTACAATGAGCAGTTCTTC. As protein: CSASSAREPYNEQFF.

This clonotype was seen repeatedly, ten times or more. The CDR3 region is CAWTRGTFNEQFF. The CDR3 DNA reads TGTGCCTGGACCCGGGGTACTTTCAATGAGCAGTTCTTC. This chain uses TRBV30 with TRBJ2-1, with a tentative D call TRBD2 (5 bases). Trimming shortened V by 4 bases and J by 6 bases, and 13 bases separated the two germline ends. This CDR3 is built from 13 residues. Germline V CDR1 and CDR2: GTSNPN, SVGIG (reference sequence).

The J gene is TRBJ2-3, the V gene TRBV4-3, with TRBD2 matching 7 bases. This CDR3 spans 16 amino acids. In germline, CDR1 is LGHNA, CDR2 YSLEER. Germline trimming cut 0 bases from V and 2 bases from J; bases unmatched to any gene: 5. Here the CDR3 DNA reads TGCGCCAGCAGCCAAGAGTTGGCGGGGGTCACAGATACGCAGTATTTT. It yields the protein CASSQELAGVTDTQYF.

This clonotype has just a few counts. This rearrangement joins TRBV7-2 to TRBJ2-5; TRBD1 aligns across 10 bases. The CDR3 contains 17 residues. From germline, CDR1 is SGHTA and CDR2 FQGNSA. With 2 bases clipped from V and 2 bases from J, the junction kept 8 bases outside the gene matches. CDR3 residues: CASSLLGTGVFQETQYF. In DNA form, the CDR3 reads TGTGCCAGCAGCTTACTCGGGACAGGGGTTTTTCAAGAGACCCAGTACTTC.

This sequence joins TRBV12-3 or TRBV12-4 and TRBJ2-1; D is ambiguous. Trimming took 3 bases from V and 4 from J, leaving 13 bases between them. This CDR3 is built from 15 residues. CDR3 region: CASSFWTTTYNEQFF. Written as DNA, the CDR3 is TGTGCCAGCAGTTTCTGGACCACCACTTACAATGAGCAGTTCTTC.

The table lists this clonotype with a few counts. CDR3 sequence reads: CASSRRLAGVKNEQFF. In DNA form, the CDR3 reads TGTGCCAGCAGTCGGAGACTAGCGGGAGTTAAGAATGAGCAGTTCTTC. V gene TRBV6-1 combines with J gene TRBJ2-1; 12 positions match TRBD2. V was pared by 5 bases and J by 7 bases, with 9 bases of the junction left unmatched. Germline-derived CDR1 and CDR2 are MNHNS and SASEGT. This CDR3 is 16 amino acids long.

CDR3 amino acids: CASSEGEGDQPQHF. The CDR3 bases are TGTGCCAGCAGTGAGGGGGAGGGAGATCAGCCCCAGCATTTT. The genes are TRBV25-1 and TRBJ1-5; possibly TRBD1 for D (5 bases). The V end was cut by 3 bases, the J end by 5 bases, with 11 bases between. Germline V gene data show CDR1 as MGHDK and CDR2 as SYGVNS. The length of the CDR3 is 14 residues.

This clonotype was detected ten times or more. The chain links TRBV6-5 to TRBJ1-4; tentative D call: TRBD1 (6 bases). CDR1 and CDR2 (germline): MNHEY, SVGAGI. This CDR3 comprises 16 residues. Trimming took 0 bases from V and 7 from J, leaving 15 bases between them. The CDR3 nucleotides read TGTGCCAGCAGTTACTCCGTGTCACAGGGTGGTGAAAAACTGTTTTTT. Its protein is CASSYSVSQGGEKLFF.

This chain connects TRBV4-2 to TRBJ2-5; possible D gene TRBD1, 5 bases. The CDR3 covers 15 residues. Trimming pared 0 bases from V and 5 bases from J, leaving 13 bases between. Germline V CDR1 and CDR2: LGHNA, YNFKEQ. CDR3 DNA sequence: TGTGCCAGCAGCCAAGATCCAGGGTTCGGGGAGACCCAGTACTTC. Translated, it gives CASSQDPGFGETQYF.

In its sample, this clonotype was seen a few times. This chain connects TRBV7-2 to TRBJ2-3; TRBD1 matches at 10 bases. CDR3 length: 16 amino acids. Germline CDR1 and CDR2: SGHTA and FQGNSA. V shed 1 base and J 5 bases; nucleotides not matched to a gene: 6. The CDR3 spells CASSLVWDRGIDTQYF. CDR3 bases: TGTGCCAGCAGCTTAGTATGGGACAGGGGTATAGATACGCAGTATTTT.

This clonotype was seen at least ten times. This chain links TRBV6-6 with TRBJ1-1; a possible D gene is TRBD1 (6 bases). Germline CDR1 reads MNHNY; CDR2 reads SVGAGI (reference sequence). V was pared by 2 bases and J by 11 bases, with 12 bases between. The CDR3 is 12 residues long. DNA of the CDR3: TGTGCCAGCAGTTACGGGGGCTTGGAGGCTTTCTTT. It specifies CASSYGGLEAFF.

The CDR3 reads CASSLNTADTQYF. The CDR3 DNA sequence: TGTGCCAGCAGTTTAAACACCGCGGATACGCAGTATTTT. V usage is TRBV27 and J usage is TRBJ2-3; D is uncertain. This CDR3 is built from 13 residues. Trimming cost V 2 bases and J 6 bases, with 9 bases left between them. Germline assignment: CDR1 MNHEY and CDR2 SMNVEV (reference sequence).

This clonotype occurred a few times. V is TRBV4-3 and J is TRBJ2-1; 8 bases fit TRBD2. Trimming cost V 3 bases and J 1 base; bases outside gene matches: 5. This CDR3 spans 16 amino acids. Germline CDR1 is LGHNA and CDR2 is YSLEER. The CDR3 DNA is TGCGCCAGCAGCCAGACCGCTAGCGGGTCCTACAATGAGCAGTTCTTC. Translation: CASSQTASGSYNEQFF.

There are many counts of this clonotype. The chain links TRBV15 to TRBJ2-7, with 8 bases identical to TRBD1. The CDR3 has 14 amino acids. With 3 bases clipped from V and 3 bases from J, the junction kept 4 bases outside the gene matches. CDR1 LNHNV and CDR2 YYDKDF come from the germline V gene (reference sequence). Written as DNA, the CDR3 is TGTGCCACCAGCAGTGATGGACAGGGCTACGAGCAGTACTTC. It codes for CATSSDGQGYEQYF.

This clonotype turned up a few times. Here the CDR3 DNA reads TGTGCCAGCAGCTTATATGTGGGCACAGATACGCAGTATTTT. Protein sequence: CASSLYVGTDTQYF. The gene calls are TRBV7-8 and TRBJ2-3; D gene uncertain. Trimming pared 2 bases from V and 1 base from J, leaving 7 bases between. Germline values: CDR1 SGHVS, CDR2 FQNEAQ. The CDR3 is 14 residues long.

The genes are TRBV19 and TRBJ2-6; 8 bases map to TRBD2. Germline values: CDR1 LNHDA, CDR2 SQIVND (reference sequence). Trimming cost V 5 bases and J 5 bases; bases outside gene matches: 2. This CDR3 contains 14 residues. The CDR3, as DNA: TGTGCCAGTAGTGCGGGGGGCTGGGCCAACGTCCTGACTTTC. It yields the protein CASSAGGWANVLTF.

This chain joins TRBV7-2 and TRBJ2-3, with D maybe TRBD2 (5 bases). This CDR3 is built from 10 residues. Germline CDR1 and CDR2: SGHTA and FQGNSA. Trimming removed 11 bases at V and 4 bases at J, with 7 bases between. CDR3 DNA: TGTGCCGTGGGAGCAGATACGCAGTATTTT. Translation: CAVGADTQYF.

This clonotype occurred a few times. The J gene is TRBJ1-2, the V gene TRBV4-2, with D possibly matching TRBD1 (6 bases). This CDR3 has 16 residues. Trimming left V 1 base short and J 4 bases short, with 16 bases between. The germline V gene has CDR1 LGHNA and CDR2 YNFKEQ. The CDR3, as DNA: TGTGCCAGCAGCCAAGGAGTCGAGGACAGAGGCTATGGCTACACCTTC. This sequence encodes CASSQGVEDRGYGYTF.

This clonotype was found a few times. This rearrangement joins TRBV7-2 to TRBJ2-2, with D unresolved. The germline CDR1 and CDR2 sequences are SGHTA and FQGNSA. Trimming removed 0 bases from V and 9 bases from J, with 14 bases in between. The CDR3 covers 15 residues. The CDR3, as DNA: TGTGCCAGCAGCTTAGCCGCGTCAGATAGTAGGGAGCTGTTTTTT. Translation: CASSLAASDSRELFF.

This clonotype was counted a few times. CDR3 sequence: CASTLIPRQQSSYNEQFF. The CDR3 region has the DNA TGTGCCAGCACCCTCATTCCCCGACAGCAGAGCTCCTACAATGAGCAGTTCTTC. The chain is built from TRBV6-2 or TRBV6-3 and TRBJ2-1, with a possible D match to TRBD1 (5 bases). Trimming stripped 7 bases from V and 0 bases from J, with 22 bases between. The CDR3 consists of 18 residues. CDR1 is MNHEY, CDR2 SVGEGT, per germline.

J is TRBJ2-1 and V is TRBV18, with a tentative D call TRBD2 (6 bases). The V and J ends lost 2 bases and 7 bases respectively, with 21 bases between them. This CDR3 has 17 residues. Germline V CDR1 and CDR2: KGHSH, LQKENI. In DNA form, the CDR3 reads TGTGCCAGCTCACCAAGGGGCGGGGAGGCGTCTTTGAATGAGCAGTTCTTC. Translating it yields CASSPRGGEASLNEQFF.

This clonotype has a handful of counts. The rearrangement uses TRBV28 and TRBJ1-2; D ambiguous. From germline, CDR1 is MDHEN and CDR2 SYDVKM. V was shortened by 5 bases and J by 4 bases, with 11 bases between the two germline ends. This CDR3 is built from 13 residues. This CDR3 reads CASSTTGIYGYTF. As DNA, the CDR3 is TGTGCCAGCAGTACAACCGGGATCTATGGCTACACCTTC.